Listed here is a single TCR beta chain. Germline and junction disagree at one end, which may indicate a read error. Clones were read by immunoSEQ multiplex PCR, and TCRdb kept only the in-frame ones, dropping some. The sample lists about 270,000 clones; around 81% were seen once. The data stem from a study of blood T cell repertoires in COVID-19. Whole-study context: Acute and convalescent COVID-19 samples came from the United States, Italy and Spain.

CDR1 is SQVTM, CDR2 ANQGSEA, per germline. The CDR3 length is 15 residues. The TCR comes from a woman aged 60 to 75 with active or convalescent COVID-19. The chain carries TRBV29-1 and TRBJ2-1; 9 nucleotides align to TRBD1. The sample consisted of peripheral blood. CDR3 bases: TGCAGCGTGGAAGGGACAGGGAAATCCTACAATGAGCAGTTCTTC. As protein: CSVEGTGKSYNEQFF.